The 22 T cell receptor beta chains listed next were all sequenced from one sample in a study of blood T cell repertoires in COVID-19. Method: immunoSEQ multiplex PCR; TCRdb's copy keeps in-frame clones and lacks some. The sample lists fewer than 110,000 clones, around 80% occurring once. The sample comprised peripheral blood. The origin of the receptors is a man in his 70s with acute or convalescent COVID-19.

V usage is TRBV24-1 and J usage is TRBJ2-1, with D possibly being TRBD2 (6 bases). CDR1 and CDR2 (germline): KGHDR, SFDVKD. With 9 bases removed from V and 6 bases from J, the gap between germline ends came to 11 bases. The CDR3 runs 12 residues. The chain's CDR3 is CATRGYGNEQFF. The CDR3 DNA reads TGTGCCACCCGGGGGTACGGCAATGAGCAGTTCTTC.

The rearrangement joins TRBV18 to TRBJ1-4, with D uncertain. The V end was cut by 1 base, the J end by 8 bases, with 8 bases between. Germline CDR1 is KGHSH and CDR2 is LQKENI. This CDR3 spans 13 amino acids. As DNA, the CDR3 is TGTGCCAGCTCACCACAAGCGGAGGAAAAACTGTTTTTT. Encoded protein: CASSPQAEEKLFF.

CDR3 sequence reads: CASSPISSYNSPLHF. In nucleotides, the CDR3 is TGTGCCAGCAGCCCGATTAGCTCCTATAATTCACCCCTCCACTTT. The rearrangement links TRBV3-1 (or the pseudogene TRBV3-2) to TRBJ1-6; D gene ambiguous. Per the germline V gene, CDR1 is LGHDT and CDR2 is YNNKEL (reference sequence). CDR3 length: 15 amino acids. V was cut by 4 bases and J by 0 bases, with 7 bases left in between.

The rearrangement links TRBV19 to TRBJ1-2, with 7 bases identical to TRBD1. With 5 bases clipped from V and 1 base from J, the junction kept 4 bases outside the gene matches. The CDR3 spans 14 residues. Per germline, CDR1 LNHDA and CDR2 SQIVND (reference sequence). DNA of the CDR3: TGTGCCAGTAGTTTGACAGGGAGTAACTATGGCTACACCTTC. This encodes CASSLTGSNYGYTF. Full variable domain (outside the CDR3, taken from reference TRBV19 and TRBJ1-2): DGGITQSPKYLFRKEGQNVTLSCEQNLNHDAMYWYRQDPGQGLRLIYYSQIVNDFQKGDIAEGYSVSREKKESFPLTVTSAQKNPTAFYLCASSLTGSNYGYTFGSGTRLTVV.

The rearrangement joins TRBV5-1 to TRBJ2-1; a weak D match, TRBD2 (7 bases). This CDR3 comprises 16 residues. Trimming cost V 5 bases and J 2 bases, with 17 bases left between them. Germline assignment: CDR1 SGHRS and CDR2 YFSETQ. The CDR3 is CASRDPRGATYNEQFF. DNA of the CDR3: TGCGCCAGCAGAGACCCTCGGGGGGCCACCTACAATGAGCAGTTCTTC.

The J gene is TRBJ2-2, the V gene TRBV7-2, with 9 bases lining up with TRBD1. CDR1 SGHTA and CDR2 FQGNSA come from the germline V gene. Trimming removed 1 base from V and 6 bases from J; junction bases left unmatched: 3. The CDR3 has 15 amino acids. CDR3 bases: TGTGCCAGCAGCTTAGGGGACAGGGTGGCCGGGGAGCTGTTTTTT. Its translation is CASSLGDRVAGELFF.

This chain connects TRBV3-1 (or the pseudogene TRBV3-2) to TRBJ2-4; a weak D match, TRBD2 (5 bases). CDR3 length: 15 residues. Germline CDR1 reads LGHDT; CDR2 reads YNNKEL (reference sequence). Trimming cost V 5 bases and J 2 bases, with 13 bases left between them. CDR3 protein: CASSATPGSKNIQYF. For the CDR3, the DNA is TGTGCCAGCAGCGCTACCCCGGGGTCCAAAAACATTCAGTACTTC.

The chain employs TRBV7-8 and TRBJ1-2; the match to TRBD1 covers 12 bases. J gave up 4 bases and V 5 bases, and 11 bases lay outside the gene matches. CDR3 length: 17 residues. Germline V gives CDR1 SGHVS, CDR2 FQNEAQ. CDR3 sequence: CASSAQSGTGGAYGYTF. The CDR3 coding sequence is TGTGCCAGCAGCGCCCAATCCGGGACAGGGGGCGCCTATGGCTACACCTTC.

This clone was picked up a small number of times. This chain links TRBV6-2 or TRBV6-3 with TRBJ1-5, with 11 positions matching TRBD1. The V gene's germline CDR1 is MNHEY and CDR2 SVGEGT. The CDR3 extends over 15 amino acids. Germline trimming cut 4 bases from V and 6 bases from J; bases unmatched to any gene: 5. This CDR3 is CASSWTGGYGQPQHF. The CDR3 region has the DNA TGTGCCAGCAGTTGGACAGGGGGCTACGGTCAGCCCCAGCATTTT.

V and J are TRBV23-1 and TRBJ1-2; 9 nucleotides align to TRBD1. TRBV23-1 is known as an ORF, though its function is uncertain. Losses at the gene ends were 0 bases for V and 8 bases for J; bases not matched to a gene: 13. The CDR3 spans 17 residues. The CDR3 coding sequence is TGCGCCAGCAGTCAATCGTTGGGACAGGGAATTTTGTGGGGCTACACCTTC. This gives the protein CASSQSLGQGILWGYTF.

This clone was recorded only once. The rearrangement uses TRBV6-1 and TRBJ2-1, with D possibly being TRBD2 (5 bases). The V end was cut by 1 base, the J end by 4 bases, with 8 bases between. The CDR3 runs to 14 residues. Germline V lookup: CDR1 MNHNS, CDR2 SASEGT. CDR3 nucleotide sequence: TGTGCCAGCAGTGAAGGTGGAGGATACAATGAGCAGTTCTTC. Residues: CASSEGGGYNEQFF.

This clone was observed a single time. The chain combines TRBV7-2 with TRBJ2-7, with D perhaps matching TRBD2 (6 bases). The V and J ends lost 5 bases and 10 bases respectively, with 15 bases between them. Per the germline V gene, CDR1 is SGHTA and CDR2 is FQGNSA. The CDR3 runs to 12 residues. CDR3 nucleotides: TGTGCCAGCAGCCCTAGGGAGGCTAGTCAGTACTTC. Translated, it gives CASSPREASQYF.

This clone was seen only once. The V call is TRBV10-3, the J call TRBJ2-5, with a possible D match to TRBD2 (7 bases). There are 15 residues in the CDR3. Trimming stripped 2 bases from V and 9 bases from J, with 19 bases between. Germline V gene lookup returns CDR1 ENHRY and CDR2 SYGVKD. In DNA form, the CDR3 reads TGTGCCATCAGTGAGGAGGGGGGGTCTTCCGCGGCCCAGTACTTC. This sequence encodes CAISEEGGSSAAQYF.

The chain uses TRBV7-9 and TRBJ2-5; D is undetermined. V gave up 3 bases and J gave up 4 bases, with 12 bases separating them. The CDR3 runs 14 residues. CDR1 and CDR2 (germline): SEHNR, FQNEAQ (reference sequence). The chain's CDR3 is CASSLVSAGETQYF. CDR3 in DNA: TGTGCCAGCAGCTTGGTCTCCGCCGGAGAGACCCAGTACTTC.

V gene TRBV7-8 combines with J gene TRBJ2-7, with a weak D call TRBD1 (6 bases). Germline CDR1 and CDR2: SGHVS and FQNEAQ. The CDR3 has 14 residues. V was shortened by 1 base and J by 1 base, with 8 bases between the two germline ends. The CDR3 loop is CASSLGDISYEQYF. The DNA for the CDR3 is TGTGCCAGCAGCTTAGGGGACATTTCCTACGAGCAGTACTTC.

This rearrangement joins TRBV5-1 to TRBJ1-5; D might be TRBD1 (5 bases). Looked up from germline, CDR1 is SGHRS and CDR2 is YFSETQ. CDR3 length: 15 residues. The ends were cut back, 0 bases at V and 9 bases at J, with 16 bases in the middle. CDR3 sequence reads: CASSLEGARQGPQHF. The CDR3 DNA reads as TGCGCCAGCAGCTTGGAAGGGGCGAGACAAGGGCCCCAGCATTTT.

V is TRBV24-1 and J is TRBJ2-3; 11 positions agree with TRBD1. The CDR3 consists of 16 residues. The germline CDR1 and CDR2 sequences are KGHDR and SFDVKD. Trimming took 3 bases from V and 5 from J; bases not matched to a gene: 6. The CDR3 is CATSDPGTGGLDTQYF. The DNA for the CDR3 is TGTGCCACCAGTGATCCCGGGACAGGGGGTTTAGATACGCAGTATTTT.

The CDR3 region is CASSLGSVYTIYF. CDR3 in DNA: TGTGCCAGCAGCTTAGGGAGTGTTTACACCATATATTTT. The chain joins TRBV7-9 to TRBJ1-3; D gene unclear. Looked up from germline, CDR1 is SEHNR and CDR2 is FQNEAQ (reference sequence). Trimming took off 1 base at V and 8 bases at J, with 9 bases between the two ends. The CDR3 runs to 13 residues.

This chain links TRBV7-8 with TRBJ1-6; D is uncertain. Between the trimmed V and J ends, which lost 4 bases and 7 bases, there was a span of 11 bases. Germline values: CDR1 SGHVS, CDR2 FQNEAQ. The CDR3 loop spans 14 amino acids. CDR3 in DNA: TGTGCCAGCAGCTCCAAGGCCGGGAATTCACCCCTCCACTTT. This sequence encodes CASSSKAGNSPLHF.

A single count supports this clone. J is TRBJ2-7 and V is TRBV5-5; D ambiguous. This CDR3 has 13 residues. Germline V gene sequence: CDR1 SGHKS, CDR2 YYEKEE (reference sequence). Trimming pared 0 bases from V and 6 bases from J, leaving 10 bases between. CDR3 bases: TGTGCCAGCAGCTTGGGACTCTCATCCGAGCAGTACTTC. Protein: CASSLGLSSEQYF.

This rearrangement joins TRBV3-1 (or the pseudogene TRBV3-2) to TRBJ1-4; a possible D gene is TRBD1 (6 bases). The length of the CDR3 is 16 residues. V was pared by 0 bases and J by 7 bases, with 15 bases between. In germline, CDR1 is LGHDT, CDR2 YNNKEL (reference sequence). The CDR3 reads CASSQEQGYFGEKLFF. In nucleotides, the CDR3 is TGTGCCAGCAGCCAAGAACAGGGATACTTTGGTGAAAAACTGTTTTTT.

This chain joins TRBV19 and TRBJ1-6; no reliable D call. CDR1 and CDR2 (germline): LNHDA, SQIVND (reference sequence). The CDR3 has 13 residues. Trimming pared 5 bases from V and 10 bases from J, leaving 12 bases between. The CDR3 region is CASSARARSPLHF. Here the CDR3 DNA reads TGTGCCAGTAGTGCGAGGGCCAGATCACCCCTCCACTTT.